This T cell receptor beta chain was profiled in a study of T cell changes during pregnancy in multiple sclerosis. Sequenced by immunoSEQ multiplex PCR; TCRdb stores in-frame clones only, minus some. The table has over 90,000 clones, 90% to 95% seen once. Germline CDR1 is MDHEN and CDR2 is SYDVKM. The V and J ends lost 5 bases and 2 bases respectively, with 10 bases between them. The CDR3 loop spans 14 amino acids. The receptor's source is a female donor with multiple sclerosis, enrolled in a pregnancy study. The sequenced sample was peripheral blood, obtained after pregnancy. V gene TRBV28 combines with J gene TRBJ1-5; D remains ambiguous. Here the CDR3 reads CASSALHGNQPQHF. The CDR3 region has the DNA TGTGCCAGCAGTGCATTACATGGCAATCAGCCCCAGCATTTT.